The 19 T cell receptor beta chains reported below all come from one sample, sequenced in a study of shared clonotypes between healthy human individuals. The method was immunoSEQ multiplex PCR; TCRdb's version includes in-frame clones alone and lacks a portion of them. The sample has 450,000 to 600,000 clones; 70% to 85% are singletons. The sample taken for sequencing was PBMCs. All receptors derive from a woman aged 40-49 years in good health. Some clones in this sample may be carry-over from other donors' samples.

This clone was observed a few times. This chain links TRBV28 with TRBJ1-4; 9 positions agree with TRBD1. CDR1 is MDHEN and CDR2 is SYDVKM in the germline V gene. J was trimmed by 8 bases and V by 3 bases; bases with no gene match: 10. The CDR3 sequence is 16 residues long. The DNA of the CDR3 is TGTGCCAGCAGTTTCCAGACAGGGGGGAGTTTAGAAAAACTGTTTTTT. It is translated as CASSFQTGGSLEKLFF.

This clone has more than one count but fewer than ten. The chain recombines TRBV6-1 with TRBJ1-4, with TRBD1 as a possible D gene (6 bases). This CDR3 region has 12 residues. Looked up from germline, CDR1 is MNHNS and CDR2 is SASEGT. V lost 6 bases, J lost 5 bases, and 7 bases lay in between. This CDR3 is CASRQGNEKLFF. CDR3 bases: TGTGCCAGCAGGCAGGGGAATGAAAAACTGTTTTTT.

This clone has ten or more counts. Distinct nucleotide sequences in the sample also encode this CDR3. This chain joins TRBV6-1 and TRBJ2-6; D is unclear. CDR1 is MNHNS, CDR2 SASEGT, per germline. V was pared by 10 bases and J by 0 bases, with 7 bases between. The CDR3 runs to 13 residues. The CDR3 bases are TGTGCCACACATAGCTCTGGGGCCAACGTCCTGACTTTC. This gives the protein CATHSSGANVLTF.

The rearrangement joins TRBV4-1 to TRBJ2-1; 12 bases align to TRBD2. The CDR3 extends over 19 amino acids. The V segment lost 3 bases and the J segment 2 bases; nucleotides outside the gene matches: 11. The germline CDR1 and CDR2 sequences are MGHRA and YSYEKL. This CDR3 reads CASSQWASGRGTTYNEQFF. The DNA for the CDR3 is TGCGCCAGCAGCCAGTGGGCTAGCGGGAGGGGAACAACCTACAATGAGCAGTTCTTC.

The rearrangement joins TRBV7-2 to TRBJ2-1; TRBD2 matches 11 bases. V trimming: 5 bases; J trimming: 7 bases; junction bases outside the gene matches: 7. CDR3 size: 15 residues. CDR1 SGHTA and CDR2 FQGNSA come from the germline V gene. In DNA, the CDR3 is TGTGCCAGCAGCATACTAGCGGGAGTATGGAATGAGCAGTTCTTC. Residues: CASSILAGVWNEQFF.

The chain couples TRBV30 to TRBJ1-4; D may be TRBD1 (6 bases). V gave up 1 base and J gave up 3 bases, with 12 bases separating them. From germline, CDR1 is GTSNPN and CDR2 SVGIG (reference sequence). The CDR3 spans 15 residues. In DNA form, the CDR3 reads TGTGCCTGGAGTGACACAGGGAGGGCTAATGAAAAACTGTTTTTT. Amino acids: CAWSDTGRANEKLFF.

V gene TRBV29-1 combines with J gene TRBJ2-3, with 8 bases fitting TRBD2. This CDR3 region has 13 residues. Germline loops: CDR1 SQVTM, CDR2 ANQGSEA. V lost 5 bases and J lost 1; bases outside the gene matches: 2. The CDR3 coding sequence is TGCAGCGTTAAGACTAGCGGCACAGATACGCAGTATTTT. Amino acids: CSVKTSGTDTQYF.

The rearrangement uses TRBV7-9 and TRBJ1-2, with D unresolved. Trimming stripped 5 bases from V and 8 bases from J, with 15 bases between. The CDR3 totals 13 residues. Germline lookup yields CDR1 SEHNR and CDR2 FQNEAQ (reference sequence). CDR3 DNA sequence: TGTGCCAGCAGCCCCCGGGGATCAGGCGGCTACACCTTC. Translated, it gives CASSPRGSGGYTF.

The V gene is TRBV14, the J gene TRBJ1-3; no definite D call. The CDR3 is 15 residues long. The V end was cut by 1 base, the J end by 2 bases, with 9 bases between. Germline CDR1 and CDR2: SGHDN and FVKESK. CDR3 loop: CASSQVTGAGNTIYF. DNA for the CDR3: TGTGCCAGCAGCCAAGTGACCGGGGCTGGAAACACCATATATTTT.

Of note for this clone: A much larger clone is a single base away; this may be a read error. This sequence joins TRBV5-6 and TRBJ2-1; perhaps TRBD2 as D (6 bases). This CDR3 has 15 amino acids. Germline V gene sequence: CDR1 SGHDT, CDR2 YYEEEE. CDR3 sequence (DNA): TGTGCCAGCAGCCTGCCGGGAGTAGTAGACAATGGGCAGTTCTTC. The encoded protein is CASSLPGVVDNGQFF.

This chain links TRBV15 with TRBJ2-5; possible D gene TRBD1, 6 bases. The germline gives CDR1 LNHNV, CDR2 YYDKDF (reference sequence). CDR3 length: 13 amino acids. V was trimmed by 5 bases and J by 5 bases, leaving 12 bases between them. CDR3 residues: CATSPGQWETQYF. The CDR3 DNA follows: TGTGCCACCAGCCCGGGACAATGGGAGACCCAGTACTTC. The full variable domain, rest sourced from reference TRBV15 and TRBJ2-5, is DAMVIQNPRYQVTQFGKPVTLSCSQTLNHNVMYWYQQKSSQAPKLLFHYYDKDFNNEADTPDNFQSRRPNTSFCFLDIRSPGLGDTAMYLCATSPGQWETQYFGPGTRLLVL.

J is TRBJ2-1 and V is TRBV4-1, with 8 nucleotides matching TRBD2. CDR1 is MGHRA, CDR2 YSYEKL, per germline. The ends lost 2 bases at V and 3 bases at J; junction bases unmatched: 6. The CDR3 has 16 residues. The CDR3: CASSQPIGGVYNEQFF. The CDR3 region has the DNA TGCGCCAGCAGCCAACCAATCGGGGGGGTCTACAATGAGCAGTTCTTC.

Details on this clone: Different DNA sequences within this sample yield the same CDR3. The rearrangement uses TRBV29-1 and TRBJ1-5, with 10 bases identical to TRBD1. This CDR3 has 13 residues. Germline V gene lookup returns CDR1 SQVTM and CDR2 ANQGSEA. V dropped 4 bases and J dropped 4; count of bases not matched to a gene: 1. The DNA for the CDR3 is TGCAGCGTTGGGGACAGGGGAAATCAGCCCCAGCATTTT. It is translated as CSVGDRGNQPQHF.

This chain joins TRBV27 and TRBJ2-1; tentatively, D is TRBD2 (5 bases). Per the germline V gene, CDR1 is MNHEY and CDR2 is SMNVEV (reference sequence). V lost 7 bases to trimming and J lost 2 bases, with 15 bases between them. This CDR3 contains 15 residues. CDR3 sequence: CASTFGLETYNEQFF. The CDR3 DNA sequence: TGTGCCAGCACCTTTGGACTTGAGACCTACAATGAGCAGTTCTTC.

This clone was counted at least ten times. V gene TRBV4-1 combines with J gene TRBJ2-7, with 9 bases aligning to TRBD1. Germline lookup yields CDR1 MGHRA and CDR2 YSYEKL. This CDR3 is 15 amino acids long. J gave up 0 bases and V 1 base, and 1 base lay outside the gene matches. CDR3 nucleotide sequence: TGCGCCAGCAGCCAAGGGACAGGGGCCTCCTACGAGCAGTACTTC. Protein product: CASSQGTGASYEQYF.

The chain is built from TRBV4-1 and TRBJ2-1; D not resolved. The CDR3 contains 12 residues. The germline V gene has CDR1 MGHRA and CDR2 YSYEKL. V lost 0 bases to trimming and J lost 10 bases, with 7 bases between them. The CDR3 reads CASSQDRAEQFF. The CDR3 region has the DNA TGCGCCAGCAGCCAAGATAGAGCGGAGCAGTTCTTC.

This clone appeared many times. The same CDR3 also results from other DNA sequences found in this sample. The J gene is TRBJ2-3, the V gene TRBV9; 11 bases align to TRBD2. The CDR3 has 18 amino acids. Looked up from germline, CDR1 is SGDLS and CDR2 is YYNGEE. Trimming at V came to 0 bases and at J to 2 bases, leaving 8 bases not matched to a gene. CDR3 in amino acids: CASSVAGGTSGLTDTQYF. The CDR3 nucleotides are TGTGCCAGCAGCGTAGCTGGTGGGACTAGCGGACTCACAGATACGCAGTATTTT.

CDR3 residues: CASSQGRHNQETQYF. The CDR3 DNA reads as TGTGCCAGCAGCCAAGGACGGCACAACCAAGAGACCCAGTACTTC. The chain carries TRBV14 and TRBJ2-5; D gene ambiguous. There are 15 residues in the CDR3. The germline gives CDR1 SGHDN, CDR2 FVKESK. Trimming stripped 1 base from V and 0 bases from J, with 9 bases between. The full variable domain, completed using reference TRBV14 and TRBJ2-5, is EAGVTQFPSHSVIEKGQTVTLRCDPISGHDNLYWYRRVMGKEIKFLLHFVKESKQDESGMPNNRFLAERTGGTYSTLKVQPAELEDSGVYFCASSQGRHNQETQYFGPGTRLLVL.

This rearrangement joins TRBV5-5 to TRBJ2-3, with D uncertain. The CDR3 length is 11 residues. V was trimmed by 4 bases and J by 6 bases, leaving 6 bases between them. CDR1 and CDR2 from the germline V gene are SGHKS and YYEKEE (reference sequence). The CDR3 loop reads CASSLSDTQYF. In nucleotides, the CDR3 is TGTGCCAGCAGCCTTTCGGATACGCAGTATTTT.